This is a list of T cell receptor beta chains from one sample in a study of pediatric ulcerative colitis. Profiling relied on immunoSEQ multiplex PCR, and the TCRdb table lists in-frame clones only, not all of them. The repertoire consists of approximately 37,000 clones, with roughly 70% occurring once and the leading ten covering 7.5% to 9%. Material: gut tissue. The receptor set was obtained from a boy between 10 and 17 years old with severe ulcerative colitis. The CDR3 runs from the conserved cysteine through the conserved F or W.

V gene	J gene	CDR3 protein
TRBV7-2	TRBJ2-3	CASSLGLVAVSTDTQYF
TRBV19	TRBJ2-6	CASSRGLLRSGANVLTF
TRBV19	TRBJ1-5	CASSIFRAGTQPQHF
TRBV11-3	TRBJ2-5	CASSLGTDQETQYF
TRBV5-1	TRBJ2-1	CASSVRQGAEQFF
TRBV4-1	TRBJ1-1	CASSREDNTEAFF
TRBV7-6	TRBJ2-1	CASSLDRSSYNEQFF
TRBV7-9	TRBJ1-5	CASSEGPTEGQPQHF
TRBV28	TRBJ1-1	CASSLAIREGDTEAFF
TRBV29-1	TRBJ2-5	CSVVDSLREETQYF
TRBV2	TRBJ2-3	CASRQGGDTQYF
TRBV5-6	TRBJ2-7	CASSMTGDYEQYF
TRBV19	TRBJ1-3	CASSMRDKGNTIYF
TRBV5-6	TRBJ2-2	CASSFRSNTGELFF
TRBV6-1	TRBJ1-2	CASSEGGTGANYGYTF
TRBV2	TRBJ1-5	CASSDGPGVSSNQPQHF
TRBV13	TRBJ1-5	CASSSGLDPGYQHF
TRBV7-9	TRBJ1-3	CASSPRGRSGNTIYF
TRBV7-3	TRBJ2-5	CASSSNRGGVETQYF
TRBV7-8	TRBJ1-2	CASSLEGEGYYGYTF
TRBV10-3	TRBJ2-1	CAISEPGSRAEQFF
TRBV4-2	TRBJ2-3	CASSQEIVGGQGTQYF
TRBV14	TRBJ1-2	CASSFDSNYGYTF
TRBV5-5	TRBJ1-2	CASSPGWEGTYGYTF
TRBV6-5	TRBJ2-3	CASSYSRNSLDTQYF
TRBV19	TRBJ1-1	CASSLGSRGRGSGRGSTEAFF
TRBV18	TRBJ2-5	CASSPSDTRTQYF
TRBV29-1	TRBJ2-3	CSVEDRYKSSTDTQYF
TRBV5-1	TRBJ2-7	CASSLRDSGGPTYQYEQYF
TRBV6-5	TRBJ2-7	CASSDRGGYEQYF
TRBV7-2	TRBJ1-1	CASSPVRAEAFF
TRBV14	TRBJ2-7	CASSQDGADYEQYF
TRBV7-8	TRBJ2-1	CASGTGPRNEQFF
TRBV6-1	TRBJ2-7	CASTLDLGRGAEQYF
TRBV20-1	TRBJ2-7	CSAQDAYEQYF
TRBV5-6	TRBJ2-2	CASSLGWPNTGELFF
TRBV2	TRBJ2-1	CASSDRDEQFF
TRBV27	TRBJ2-1	CASSLSAGDTYNEQFF
TRBV19	TRBJ2-2	CASSTSSGGLFTGELFF
TRBV28	TRBJ1-1	CASSLRILSEAFF
TRBV6-6	TRBJ1-2	CASSYVLGEGYTF
TRBV7-2	TRBJ2-3	CASSLRSGGDTQYF
TRBV6-1	TRBJ1-1	CASSEAAVNTEAFF
TRBV20-1	TRBJ2-3	CSAMLFYTQYF
TRBV7-9	TRBJ2-6	CASSSWRDRGSSGANVLTF
TRBV11-2	TRBJ2-1	CASGDRINEQFF
TRBV10-3	TRBJ1-2	CAISESTEGGYTF
TRBV6-1	TRBJ1-2	CASRVDRGTPGYTF
TRBV7-2	TRBJ1-6	CASSLDSTVNNSPLHF
TRBV7-6	TRBJ2-1	CASSLAAGDHPNEQFF
TRBV2	TRBJ2-1	CASSEGQGGEQFF
TRBV7-6	TRBJ2-7	CASSPTAAYEQYF
TRBV28	TRBJ2-3	CASSLSLAGGPGDTQYF